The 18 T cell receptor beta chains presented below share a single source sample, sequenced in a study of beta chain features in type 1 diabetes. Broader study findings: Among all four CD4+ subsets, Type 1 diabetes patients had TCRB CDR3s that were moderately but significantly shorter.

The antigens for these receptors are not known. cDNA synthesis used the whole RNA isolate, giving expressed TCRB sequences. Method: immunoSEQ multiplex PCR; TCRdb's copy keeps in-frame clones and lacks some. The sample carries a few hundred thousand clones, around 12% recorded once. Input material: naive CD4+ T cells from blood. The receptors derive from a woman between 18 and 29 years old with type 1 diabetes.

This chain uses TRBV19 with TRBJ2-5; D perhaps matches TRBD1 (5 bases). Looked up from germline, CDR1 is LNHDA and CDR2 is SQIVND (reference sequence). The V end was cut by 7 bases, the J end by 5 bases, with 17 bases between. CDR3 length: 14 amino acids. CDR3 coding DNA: TGTGCCAGTACAAACAGGACGAGAGCGGAGACCCAGTACTTC. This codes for CASTNRTRAETQYF.

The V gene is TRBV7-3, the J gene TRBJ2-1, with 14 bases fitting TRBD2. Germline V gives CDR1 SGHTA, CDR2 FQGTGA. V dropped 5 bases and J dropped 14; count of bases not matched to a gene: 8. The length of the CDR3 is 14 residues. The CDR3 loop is CASSIGLAGGRKFF. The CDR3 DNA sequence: TGTGCCAGCAGCATTGGACTAGCGGGAGGTCGGAAGTTCTTC.

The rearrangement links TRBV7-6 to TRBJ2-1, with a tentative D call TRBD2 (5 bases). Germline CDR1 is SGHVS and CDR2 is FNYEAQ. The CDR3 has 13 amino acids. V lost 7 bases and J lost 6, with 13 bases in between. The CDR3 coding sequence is TGTGCCAGCACTTGGGAGAGAGGCAATGAGCAGTTCTTC. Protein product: CASTWERGNEQFF. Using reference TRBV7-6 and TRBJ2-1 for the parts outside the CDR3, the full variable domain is GAGVSQSPRYKVTKRGQDVALRCDPISGHVSLYWYRQALGQGPEFLTYFNYEAQQDKSGLPNDRFSAERPEGSISTLTIQRTEQRDSAMYRCASTWERGNEQFFGPGTRLTVL.

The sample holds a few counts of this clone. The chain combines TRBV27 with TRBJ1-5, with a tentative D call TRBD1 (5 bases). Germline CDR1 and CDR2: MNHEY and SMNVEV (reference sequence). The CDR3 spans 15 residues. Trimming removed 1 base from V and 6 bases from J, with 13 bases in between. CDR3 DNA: TGTGCCAGCAGTTTATGGGCAGGGAGGGGTCAGCCCCAGCATTTT. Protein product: CASSLWAGRGQPQHF.

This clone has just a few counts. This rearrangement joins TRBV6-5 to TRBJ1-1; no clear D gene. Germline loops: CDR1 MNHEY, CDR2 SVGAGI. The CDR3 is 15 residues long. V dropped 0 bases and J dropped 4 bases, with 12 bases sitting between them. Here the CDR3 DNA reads TGTGCCAGCAGTTACTCGACCGGGGTCGGCACTGAAGCTTTCTTT. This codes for CASSYSTGVGTEAFF.

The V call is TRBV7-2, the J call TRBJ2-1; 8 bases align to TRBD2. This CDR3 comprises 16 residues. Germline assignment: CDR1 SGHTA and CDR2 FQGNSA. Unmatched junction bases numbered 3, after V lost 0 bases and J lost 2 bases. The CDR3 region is CASSLAGGGTYNEQFF. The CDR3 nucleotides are TGTGCCAGCAGCTTAGCTGGCGGGGGGACCTACAATGAGCAGTTCTTC.

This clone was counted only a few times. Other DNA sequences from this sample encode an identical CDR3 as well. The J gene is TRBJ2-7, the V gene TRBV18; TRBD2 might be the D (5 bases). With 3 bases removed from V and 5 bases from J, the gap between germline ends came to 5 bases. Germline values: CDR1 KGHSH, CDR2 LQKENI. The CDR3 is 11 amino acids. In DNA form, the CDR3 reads TGTGCCAGCTCACCGAGGGACGAGCAGTACTTC. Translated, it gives CASSPRDEQYF.

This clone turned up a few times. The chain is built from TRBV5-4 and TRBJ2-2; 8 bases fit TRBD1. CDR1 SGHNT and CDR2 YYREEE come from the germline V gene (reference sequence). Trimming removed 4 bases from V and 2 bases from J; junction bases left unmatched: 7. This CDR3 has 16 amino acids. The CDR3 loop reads CASSPMDRENTGELFF. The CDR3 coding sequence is TGTGCCAGCAGCCCCATGGACAGGGAAAACACCGGGGAGCTGTTTTTT.

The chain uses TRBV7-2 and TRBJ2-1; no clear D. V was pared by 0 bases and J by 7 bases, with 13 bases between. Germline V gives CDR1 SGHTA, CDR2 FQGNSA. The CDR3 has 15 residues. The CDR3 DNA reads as TGTGCCAGCAGCTTAGCGCATCCGGGTTTGAATGAGCAGTTCTTC. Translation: CASSLAHPGLNEQFF.

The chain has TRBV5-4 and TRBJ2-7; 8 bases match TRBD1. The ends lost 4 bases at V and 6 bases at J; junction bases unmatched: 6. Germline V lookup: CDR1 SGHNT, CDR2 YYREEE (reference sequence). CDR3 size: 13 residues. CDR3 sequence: CASSQTGTGEQYF. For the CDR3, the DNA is TGTGCCAGCAGCCAAACCGGGACAGGCGAGCAGTACTTC.

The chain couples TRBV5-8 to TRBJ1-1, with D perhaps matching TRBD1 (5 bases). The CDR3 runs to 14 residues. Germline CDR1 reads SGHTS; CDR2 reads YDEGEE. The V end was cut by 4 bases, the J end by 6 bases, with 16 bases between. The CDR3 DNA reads TGTGCCAGCAGCACCACAGGACCCCGGGCTGAAGCTTTCTTT. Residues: CASSTTGPRAEAFF.

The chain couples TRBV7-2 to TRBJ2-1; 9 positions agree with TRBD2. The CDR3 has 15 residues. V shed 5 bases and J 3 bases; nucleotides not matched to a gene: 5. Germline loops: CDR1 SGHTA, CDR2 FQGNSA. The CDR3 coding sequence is TGTGCCAGCAGCGCACTAGCGGGTAACTACAATGAGCAGTTCTTC. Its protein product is CASSALAGNYNEQFF.

CDR3 DNA: TGTGCCAGCAGTTTATACGTAAGCGGGAGCGGCTACGAGCAGTACTTC. Amino acid sequence: CASSLYVSGSGYEQYF. V gene TRBV28 combines with J gene TRBJ2-7; 8 nucleotides align to TRBD2. The CDR3 has 16 residues. Trimming took 1 base from V and 3 from J; bases not matched to a gene: 8. Germline V gene sequence: CDR1 MDHEN, CDR2 SYDVKM.

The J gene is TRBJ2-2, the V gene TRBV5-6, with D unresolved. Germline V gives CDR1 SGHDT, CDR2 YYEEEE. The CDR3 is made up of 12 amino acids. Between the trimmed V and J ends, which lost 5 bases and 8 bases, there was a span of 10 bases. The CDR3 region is CASRNVEGELFF. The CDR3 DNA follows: TGTGCCAGCAGAAATGTGGAGGGGGAGCTGTTTTTT.

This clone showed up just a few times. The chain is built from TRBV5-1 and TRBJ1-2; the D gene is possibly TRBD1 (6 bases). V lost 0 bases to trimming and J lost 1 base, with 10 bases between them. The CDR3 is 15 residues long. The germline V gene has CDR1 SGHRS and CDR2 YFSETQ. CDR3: CASSLAWTDNYGYTF. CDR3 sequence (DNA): TGCGCCAGCAGCTTGGCATGGACAGATAACTATGGCTACACCTTC.

CDR3 nucleotide sequence: TGTGCCTGGCCCGTTCCGCCGGTTTACGAGCAGTACTTC. Residues: CAWPVPPVYEQYF. The gene calls are TRBV30 and TRBJ2-7; D gene unclear. The CDR3 consists of 13 residues. With 5 bases removed from V and 4 bases from J, the gap between germline ends came to 15 bases. Looked up from germline, CDR1 is GTSNPN and CDR2 is SVGIG (reference sequence). The full variable domain, completed using reference TRBV30 and TRBJ2-7, is SQTIHQWPATLVQPVGSPLSLECTVEGTSNPNLYWYRQAAGRGLQLLFYSVGIGQISSEVPQNLSASRPQDRQFILSSKKLLLSDSGFYLCAWPVPPVYEQYFGPGTRLTVT.

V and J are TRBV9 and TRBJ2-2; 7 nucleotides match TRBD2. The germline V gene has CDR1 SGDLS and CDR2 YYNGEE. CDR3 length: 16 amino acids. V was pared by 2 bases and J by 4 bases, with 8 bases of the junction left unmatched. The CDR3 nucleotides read TGTGCCAGCAGCGTGCTGGCGGGAGACGTCACCGGGGAGCTGTTTTTT. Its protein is CASSVLAGDVTGELFF.

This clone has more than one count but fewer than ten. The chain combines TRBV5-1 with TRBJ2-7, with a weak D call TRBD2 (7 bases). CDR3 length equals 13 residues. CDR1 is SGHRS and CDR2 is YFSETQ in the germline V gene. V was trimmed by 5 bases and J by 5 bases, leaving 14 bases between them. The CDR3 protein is CASREQGGDEQYF. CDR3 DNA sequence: TGCGCCAGCAGGGAACAAGGGGGGGACGAGCAGTACTTC.